This T cell receptor beta chain is from a study of T cells in Graves' hyperthyroidism and ophthalmopathy. Study results and caveats: From stable hyperthyroidism, ophthalmopathy was separated by a 13 V-J model. Blood samples included most of the expanded thyroid clonotypes exceeding 0.001.

For this clonotype: The antigen remains unidentified.

RNA transcripts served as the template for amplifying TCR beta CDR3 regions. RT-PCR in the first round (using the HTBI primer set) targeted the TCR CDR3. TCRdb fed the multiplex PCR reads into MiXCR, producing one record per CDR3 protein. The sample yields 480,000 or so distinct CDR3 sequences, roughly an eighth seen once. This CDR3 is 15 amino acids long. V was clipped by 4 bases and J by 5 bases, with 19 bases between them. Germline CDR1 is SGHRS and CDR2 is YFSETQ. Lactation, pregnancy, other autoimmune disease or uncontrolled infection excluded patients. Together with thyroid ultrasound, orbital computed tomography, serum thyroxine and TRAb, clinical symptoms were used for diagnoses.

The sequenced sample consisted of blood. This rearrangement joins TRBV5-1 to TRBJ2-7; D is perhaps TRBD1 (6 bases). This TCR derives from a woman under 30 with Graves' hyperthyroidism. CDR3: CASSPDLTTGNEQYF. DNA for the CDR3: TGCGCCAGCAGCCCCGACCTCACAACAGGGAACGAGCAGTACTTC.